Detailed here is one T cell receptor (beta chain). Its antigen target is currently unknown. Base qualities are not at hand, and no much larger clone is one base apart. The immunoSEQ Assay, a bias-controlled multiplex PCR, was used to amplify TCRbeta CDR3 regions from genomic DNA. The paper's processing steps were these. Nucleated cell counts per sample were estimated from amplification of reference gene primers within the assay. To quantify the absolute abundance of each unique TCRbeta CDR3 rearrangement, sequence reads were collapsed and filtered. For each sample, productive Simpson clonality was calculated as the square root of Simpson's diversity index over productive rearrangements. TCRdb took this table from immuneACCESS and kept in-frame rearrangements with V and J called. Such tables lack part of the clones; where checked against another copy, unresolved V genes explain under half of the gap, and the rest is unexplained. V and J calls plus clone size are reproduced from that table; the DNA served to infer D and trimming. This sample has about 260,000 clones in its table, and around 87% of those were observed once. Roughly 1.6% of the sample lies in the top ten.

Another Seattle source contributed samples from volunteer blood donors who had recovered from COVID-19. Whole blood was collected in K2EDTA tubes by collaborating institutions according to the institutions' own protocols. For TCRbeta analysis, collaborators shipped samples in one of three forms: frozen whole blood, isolated PBMCs, or DNA extracted from either of those sample types. The source of the sample is a study of blood T cell repertoires in COVID-19 (dated by TCRdb to the early 2020s). Describing the broader study: The collaborator samples originated in the United States, Italy and Spain and spanned the acute and convalescent phases of COVID-19. The prospective study material was composed of cDNA or gDNA derived from T cells, B-cell-depleted T cells, or PBMCs. Subjects who had been exposed to COVID-19, were actively infected with it, or had recovered from it provided the deeply sampled blood TCRbeta repertoires that made up the dataset. The repertoires were released in a freely available public database intended as a resource for research on the immune response to SARS-CoV-2. Samples came from the ongoing ImmuneRACE study (first 160 participants) plus 1,254 subjects from 6 global collaborators. The sample metadata nearly always contained a de-identified subject ID, COVID-19 status, age in years and sex. Where available, HLA class I and class II types were taken from metadata supplied by the sample provider and were not determined by assay-based typing. General conclusions and limits of the study: Clinical and demographic metadata were provided uncurated, with the amount varying by source and participant.

Sequencing was carried out using peripheral blood. The sequence was collected from a woman aged 35 to 49 who had recovered from COVID-19.

The nucleotide sequence is TGTGCCAGTAGTAACGAACTAGCGGGGGTCCCCTACAATGAGCAGTTCTTC. It translates to CASSNELAGVPYNEQFF. The chain links TRBV19 with TRBJ2-1, and TRBD2 aligns with 11 junction nucleotides. Based on the germline V gene (reference sequence), the CDR1 and CDR2 sequences are LNHDA and SQIVND. Measured from the cysteine to the phenylalanine, the CDR3 is 17 residues long. Only the CDR3 region is kept as DNA, spanning 51 bases read in frame from base 1. The junction shows trimming of 4 bases on V and 2 bases on J, and the gene matches do not reach 7 bases of it.